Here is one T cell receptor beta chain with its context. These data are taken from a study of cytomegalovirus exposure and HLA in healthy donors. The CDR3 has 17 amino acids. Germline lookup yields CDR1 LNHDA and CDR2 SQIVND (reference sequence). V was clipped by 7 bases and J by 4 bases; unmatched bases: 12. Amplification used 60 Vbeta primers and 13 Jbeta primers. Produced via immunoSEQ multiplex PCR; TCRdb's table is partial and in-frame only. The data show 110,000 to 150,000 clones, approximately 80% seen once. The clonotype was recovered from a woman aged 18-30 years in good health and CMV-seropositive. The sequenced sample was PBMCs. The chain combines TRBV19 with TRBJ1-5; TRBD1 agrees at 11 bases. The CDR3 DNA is TGTGCCAGTACTGGCTCATGGGGGACAGGGGGGAATCAGCCCCAGCATTTT. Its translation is CASTGSWGTGGNQPQHF.